A single sample gave rise to the 6 T cell receptor beta chains below, sequenced in a study of shared clonotypes between healthy human individuals. The protocol was immunoSEQ multiplex PCR, while the TCRdb copy is restricted to in-frame clones and leaves out a portion. The sample carries about 600,000 clones, around three quarters recorded once. The sample comprised PBMCs. These receptors came from a woman in her thirties or forties in good health. Some clones in this sample may be carry-over from other donors' samples.

V gene TRBV7-9 combines with J gene TRBJ2-5; 8 bases match TRBD2. Germline assignment: CDR1 SEHNR and CDR2 FQNEAQ (reference sequence). This CDR3 contains 13 residues. After removal of 5 bases from V and 5 bases from J, the junction contained 4 bases not matched to a gene. The CDR3 loop is CASSPGTRETQYF. Here the CDR3 DNA reads TGTGCCAGCAGCCCCGGGACTAGGGAGACCCAGTACTTC.

Concerning this clone: A far more abundant clone sits one base away, making this likely a read error. The chain joins TRBV29-1 to TRBJ1-6; maybe TRBD1 (5 bases). The CDR3 covers 13 residues. The germline gives CDR1 SQVTM, CDR2 ANQGSEA. V was clipped by 6 bases and J by 8 bases, with 14 bases between them. The CDR3 DNA follows: TGCAGCGTCCTACCAAGGGACTATTCACCCCTCCACTTT. Encoded protein: CSVLPRDYSPLHF.

This chain connects TRBV18 to TRBJ1-1, with D possibly being TRBD1 (6 bases). CDR3 length equals 16 residues. V was shortened by 3 bases and J by 1 base, with 15 bases between the two germline ends. Germline CDR1 reads KGHSH; CDR2 reads LQKENI. The CDR3 region has the DNA TGTGCCAGCTCACCGAGGAACCCGGGACAGAACACTGAAGCTTTCTTT. Its translation: CASSPRNPGQNTEAFF.

This clone has a single count. This sequence joins TRBV7-9 and TRBJ2-7; 9 nucleotides agree with TRBD1. After removal of 5 bases from V and 4 bases from J, the junction contained 12 bases not matched to a gene. This CDR3 spans 16 amino acids. Germline assignment: CDR1 SEHNR and CDR2 FQNEAQ (reference sequence). The CDR3 here is CASSPTTGTGRYEQYF. CDR3 coding DNA: TGTGCCAGCAGCCCCACCACCGGGACAGGGAGGTACGAGCAGTACTTC.

The rearrangement joins TRBV6-1 to TRBJ2-7, with D possibly TRBD2 on 6 matching bases. Per germline, CDR1 MNHNS and CDR2 SASEGT. CDR3 length: 15 amino acids. The ends were cut back, 4 bases at V and 0 bases at J, with 13 bases in the middle. CDR3 sequence: CASSASSRDSYEQYF. CDR3 nucleotides: TGTGCCAGCAGTGCCTCGTCGCGGGACTCCTACGAGCAGTACTTC.

The rearrangement uses TRBV7-3 and TRBJ1-3; D is unresolved. Germline V CDR1 and CDR2: SGHTA, FQGTGA. Trimming took off 5 bases at V and 0 bases at J, with 8 bases between the two ends. The CDR3 is 14 amino acids. The CDR3 DNA reads as TGTGCCAGCAGCCCTAGTAACTCTGGAAACACCATATATTTT. It is translated as CASSPSNSGNTIYF.